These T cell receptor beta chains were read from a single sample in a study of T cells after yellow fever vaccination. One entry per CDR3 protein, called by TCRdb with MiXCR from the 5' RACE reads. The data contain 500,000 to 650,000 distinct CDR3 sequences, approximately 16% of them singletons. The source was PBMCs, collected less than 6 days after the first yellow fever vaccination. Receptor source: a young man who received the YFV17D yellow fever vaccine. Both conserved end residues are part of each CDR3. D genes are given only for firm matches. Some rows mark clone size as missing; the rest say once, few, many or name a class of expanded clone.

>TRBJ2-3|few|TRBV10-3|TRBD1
CAISELGQGLTDTQYF
TGTGCCATCAGTGAATTGGGACAGGGATTAACAGATACGCAGTATTTT
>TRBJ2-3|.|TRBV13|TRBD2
CASSLGGGGAKDTQYF
TGTGCCAGCAGCTTAGGGGGCGGGGGGGCAAAAGATACGCAGTATTTT
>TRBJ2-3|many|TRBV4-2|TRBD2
CASSQAASGVADTQYF
TGTGCCAGCAGCCAAGCGGCTAGCGGTGTCGCAGATACGCAGTATTTT
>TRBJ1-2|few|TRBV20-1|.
CSARVAQTTYGYTF
TGCAGTGCTAGGGTGGCGCAGACAACATATGGCTACACCTTC
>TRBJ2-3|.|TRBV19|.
CASSTAPGADTQYF
TGTGCCAGTAGTACCGCGCCGGGAGCCGATACGCAGTATTTT
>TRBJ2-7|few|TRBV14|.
CASSDIFTEQYF
TGTGCCAGCAGTGACATATTTACAGAGCAGTACTTC
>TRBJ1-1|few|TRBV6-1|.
CASSPLPRNQPEAFF
TGTGCCAGCAGTCCCCTACCTAGAAACCAACCTGAAGCTTTCTTT
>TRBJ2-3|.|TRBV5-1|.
CASIRDLSTDTQYF
TGCGCCAGCATCAGGGACCTAAGCACAGATACGCAGTATTTT
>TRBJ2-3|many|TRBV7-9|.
CASSSAPSTTDTQYF
TGTGCCAGCAGCTCAGCCCCCTCAACCACAGATACGCAGTATTTT
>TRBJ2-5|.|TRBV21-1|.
CASSSQTSGGHREETQYF
TGTGCCAGCAGCAGCCAAACTAGCGGGGGGCACAGGGAAGAGACCCAGTACTTC
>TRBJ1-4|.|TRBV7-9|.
CASSPGQEKLFF
TGTGCCAGCAGCCCCGGACAGGAAAAACTGTTTTTT
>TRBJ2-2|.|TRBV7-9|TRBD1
CASSLNLGTGYTGELFF
TGTGCCAGCAGCTTGAATCTCGGGACAGGCTACACCGGGGAGCTGTTTTTT
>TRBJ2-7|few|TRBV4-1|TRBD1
CASSRSRGSGGSEQYF
TGCGCCAGCAGCCGCTCCAGGGGGTCCGGCGGAAGCGAGCAGTACTTC
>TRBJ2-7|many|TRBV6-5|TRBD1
CASSYGGTGSYEQYF
TGTGCCAGCAGTTACGGGGGGACAGGGTCCTACGAGCAGTACTTC
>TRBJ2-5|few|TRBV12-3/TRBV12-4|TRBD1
CASSRGTGLRQETQYF
TGTGCCAGCAGCCGCGGGACAGGCCTTCGCCAAGAGACCCAGTACTTC
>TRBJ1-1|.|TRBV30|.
CARGADSGTEAFF
TGTGCCCGAGGGGCGGATAGTGGCACTGAAGCTTTCTTT
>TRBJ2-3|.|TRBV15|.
CATSRAKGGREDTQYF
TGTGCCACCAGCAGAGCGAAGGGGGGCCGTGAAGATACGCAGTATTTT
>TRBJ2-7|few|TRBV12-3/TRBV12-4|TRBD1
CASSPRQGVQYEQYF
TGTGCCAGCAGTCCTAGACAGGGGGTTCAGTACGAGCAGTACTTC
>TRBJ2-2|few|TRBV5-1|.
CASRIQGLATGELFF
TGCGCCAGCAGGATACAGGGCCTCGCCACCGGGGAGCTGTTTTTT
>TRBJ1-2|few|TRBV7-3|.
CASSPPGGQGGYTF
TGTGCCAGCAGCCCCCCGGGGGGGCAAGGTGGCTACACCTTC
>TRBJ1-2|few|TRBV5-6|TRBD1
CASSPGQLLTLYGYTF
TGTGCCAGCAGCCCGGGACAGCTTCTAACCCTTTATGGCTACACCTTC
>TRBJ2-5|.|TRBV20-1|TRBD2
CSAEGLAGGIRETQYF
TGCAGTGCTGAGGGACTAGCGGGGGGGATCCGGGAGACCCAGTACTTC
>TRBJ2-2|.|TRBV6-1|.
CASTPTLGQTNTGELFF
TGTGCCAGCACACCCACCTTAGGACAGACGAACACCGGGGAGCTGTTTTTT
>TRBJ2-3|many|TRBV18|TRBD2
CASSPVTSGGYSGTDTQYF
TGTGCCAGCTCACCAGTCACGAGCGGGGGGTACTCTGGCACAGATACGCAGTATTTT
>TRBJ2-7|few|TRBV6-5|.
CASSFNSYEQYF
TGTGCCAGCAGTTTTAACAGCTACGAGCAGTACTTC
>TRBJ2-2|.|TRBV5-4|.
CASSYGGDTGELFF
TGTGCCAGCAGCTATGGGGGAGACACCGGGGAGCTGTTTTTT
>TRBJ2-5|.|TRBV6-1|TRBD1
CASTPGQPVGETQYF
TGTGCCAGCACCCCGGGACAGCCCGTCGGTGAGACCCAGTACTTC
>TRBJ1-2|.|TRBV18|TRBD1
CASSPGQGIYGYTF
TGTGCCAGCTCACCGGGACAGGGGATTTATGGCTACACCTTC
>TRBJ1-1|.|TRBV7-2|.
CASSLYGRGPEAFF
TGTGCCAGCAGCCTATACGGACGAGGGCCTGAAGCTTTCTTT
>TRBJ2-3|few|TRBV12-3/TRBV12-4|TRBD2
CASNGRGATDTQYF
TGTGCCAGCAACGGGCGGGGGGCAACAGATACGCAGTATTTT
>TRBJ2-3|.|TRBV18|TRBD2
CASLPASGVSTDTQYF
TGTGCCAGCTTACCGGCGAGCGGGGTTAGCACAGATACGCAGTATTTT
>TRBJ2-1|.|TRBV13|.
CASSPIKAEYNEQFF
TGTGCCAGCAGCCCCATAAAAGCGGAATACAATGAGCAGTTCTTC
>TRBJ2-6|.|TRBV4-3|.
CASSQRGGSYSGANVLTF
TGCGCCAGCAGCCAACGCGGGGGCTCCTACTCTGGGGCCAACGTCCTGACTTTC
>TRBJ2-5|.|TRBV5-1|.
CASSEGPKETQYF
TGCGCCAGCAGCGAGGGACCGAAAGAGACCCAGTACTTC
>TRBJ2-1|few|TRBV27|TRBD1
CASSQLTGWQFF
TGTGCCAGCAGTCAATTGACAGGGTGGCAGTTCTTC
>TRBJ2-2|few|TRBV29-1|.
CSVERNANTGELFF
TGCAGCGTCGAGAGAAACGCGAACACCGGGGAGCTGTTTTTT
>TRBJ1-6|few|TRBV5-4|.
CASSSDAEYASPLHF
TGTGCCAGCAGCTCGGACGCCGAGTATGCCTCACCCCTCCACTTT
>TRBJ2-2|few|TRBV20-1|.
CSARDLGGGYTGELFF
TGCAGTGCTAGAGATCTGGGGGGAGGATACACCGGGGAGCTGTTTTTT
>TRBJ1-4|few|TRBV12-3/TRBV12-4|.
CASSPGRAWGKLFF
TGTGCCAGCAGCCCGGGACGGGCGTGGGGAAAACTGTTTTTT
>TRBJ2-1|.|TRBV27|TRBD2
CASSNVFRGRGENEQFF
TGTGCCAGCAGTAACGTATTCCGGGGCCGGGGGGAGAATGAGCAGTTCTTC
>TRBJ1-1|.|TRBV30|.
CAWLGGVYTEAFF
TGTGCCTGGTTGGGGGGGGTTTACACTGAAGCTTTCTTT
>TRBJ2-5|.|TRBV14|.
CASSQVNRERETQYF
TGTGCCAGCAGCCAAGTCAATAGGGAGAGGGAGACCCAGTACTTC